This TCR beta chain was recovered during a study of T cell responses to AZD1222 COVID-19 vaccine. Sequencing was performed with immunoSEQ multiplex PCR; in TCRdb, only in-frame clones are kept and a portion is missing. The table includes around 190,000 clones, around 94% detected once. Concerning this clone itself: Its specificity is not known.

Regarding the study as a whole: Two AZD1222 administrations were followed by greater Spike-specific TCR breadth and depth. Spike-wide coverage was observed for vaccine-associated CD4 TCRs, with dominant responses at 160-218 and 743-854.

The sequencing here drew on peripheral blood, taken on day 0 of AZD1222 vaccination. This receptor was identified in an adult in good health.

The CDR3: CASSQEKYREQYF. In DNA, the CDR3 is TGTGCCAGCAGCCAAGAGAAGTATCGGGAGCAGTACTTC. The V call is TRBV4-2, the J call TRBJ2-7, with D hard to call. Germline-derived CDR1 and CDR2 are LGHNA and YNFKEQ. V was pared by 0 bases and J by 7 bases, with 10 bases between. The CDR3 consists of 13 residues.